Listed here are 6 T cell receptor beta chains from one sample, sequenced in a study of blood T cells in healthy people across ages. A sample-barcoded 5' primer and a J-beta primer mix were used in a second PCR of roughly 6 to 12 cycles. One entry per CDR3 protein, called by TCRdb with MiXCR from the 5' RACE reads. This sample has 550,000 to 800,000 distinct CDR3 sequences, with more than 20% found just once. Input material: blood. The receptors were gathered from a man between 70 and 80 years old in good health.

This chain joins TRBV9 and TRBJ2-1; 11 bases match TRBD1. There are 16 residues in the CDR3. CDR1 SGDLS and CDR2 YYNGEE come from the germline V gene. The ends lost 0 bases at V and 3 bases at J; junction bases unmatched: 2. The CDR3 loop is CASSVGGTGGYNEQFF. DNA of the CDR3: TGTGCCAGCAGCGTAGGGGGGACAGGGGGCTACAATGAGCAGTTCTTC.

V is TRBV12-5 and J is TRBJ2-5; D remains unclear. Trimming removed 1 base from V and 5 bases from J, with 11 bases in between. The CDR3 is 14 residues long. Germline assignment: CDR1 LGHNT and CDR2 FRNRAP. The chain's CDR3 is CASGLDSPRETQYF. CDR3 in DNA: TGTGCTAGTGGTTTGGATTCTCCTCGGGAGACCCAGTACTTC.

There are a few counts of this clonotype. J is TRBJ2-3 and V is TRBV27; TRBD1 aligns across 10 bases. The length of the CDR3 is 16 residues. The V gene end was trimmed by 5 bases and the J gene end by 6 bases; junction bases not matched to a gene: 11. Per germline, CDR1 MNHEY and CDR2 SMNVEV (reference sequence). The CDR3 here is CASSPLPGQGWDTQYF. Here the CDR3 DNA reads TGTGCCAGCAGTCCGCTCCCGGGACAGGGGTGGGATACGCAGTATTTT.

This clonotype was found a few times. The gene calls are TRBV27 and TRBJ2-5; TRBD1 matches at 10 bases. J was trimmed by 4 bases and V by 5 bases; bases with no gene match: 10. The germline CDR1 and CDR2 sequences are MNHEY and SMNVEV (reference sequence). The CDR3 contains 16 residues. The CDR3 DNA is TGTGCCAGCAGTCAGACAGGGGGCGCCTTAGGAGAGACCCAGTACTTC. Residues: CASSQTGGALGETQYF.

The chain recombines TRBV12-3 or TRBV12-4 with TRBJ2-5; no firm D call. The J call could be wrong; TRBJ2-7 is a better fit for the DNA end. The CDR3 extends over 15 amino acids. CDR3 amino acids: CASSEASGSTYEQYF. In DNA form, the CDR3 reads TGTGCCAGCAGTGAGGCGTCCGGGTCCACCTACGAGCAGTACTTC.

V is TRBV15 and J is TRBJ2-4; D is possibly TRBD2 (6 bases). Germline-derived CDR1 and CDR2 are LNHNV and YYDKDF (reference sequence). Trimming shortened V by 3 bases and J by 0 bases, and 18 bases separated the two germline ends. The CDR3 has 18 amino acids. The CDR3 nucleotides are TGTGCCACCAGCAGCTCTCAAGGGACTCGAACAGCCAAAAACATTCAGTACTTC. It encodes CATSSSQGTRTAKNIQYF.